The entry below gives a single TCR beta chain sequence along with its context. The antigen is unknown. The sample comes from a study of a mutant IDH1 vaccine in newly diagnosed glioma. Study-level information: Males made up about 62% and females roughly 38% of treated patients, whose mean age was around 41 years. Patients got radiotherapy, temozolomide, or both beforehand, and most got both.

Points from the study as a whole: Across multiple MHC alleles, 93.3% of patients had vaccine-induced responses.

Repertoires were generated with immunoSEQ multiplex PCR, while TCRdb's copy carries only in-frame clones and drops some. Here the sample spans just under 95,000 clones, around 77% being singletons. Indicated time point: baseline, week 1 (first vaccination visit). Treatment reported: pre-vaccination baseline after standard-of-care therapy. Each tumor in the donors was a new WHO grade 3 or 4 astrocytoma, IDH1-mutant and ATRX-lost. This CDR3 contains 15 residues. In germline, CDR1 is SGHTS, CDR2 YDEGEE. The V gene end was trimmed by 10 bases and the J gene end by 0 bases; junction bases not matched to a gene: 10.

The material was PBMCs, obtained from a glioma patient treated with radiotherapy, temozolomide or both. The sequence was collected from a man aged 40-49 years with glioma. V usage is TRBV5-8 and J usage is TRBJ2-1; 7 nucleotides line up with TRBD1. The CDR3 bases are TGTGCCCGACAGAACCGGGACAGCTCCTACAATGAGCAGTTCTTC. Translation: CARQNRDSSYNEQFF.